The source of this T cell receptor beta chain is a study of shared clonotypes between healthy human individuals. Genomic DNA from each subset was divided evenly over several immunoSEQ plates. Tens of thousands of T cell genomes, or approximately 300 ng DNA, went into replicate PCRs of unsorted PBMC. In the authors' methods: Without quality scores, immunoSEQ junctional reads could not be filtered like full-length reads. The method was immunoSEQ multiplex PCR; TCRdb's version includes in-frame clones alone and lacks a portion of them. V and J calls plus clone size are reproduced from that table; the DNA served to infer D and trimming. The table includes 450,000 to 500,000 clones, about 72% detected once. The trim removed 6 bases at V and 7 bases at J, leaving 7 bases unmatched. The germline CDR1 and CDR2 sequences are PRHDT and FYEKMQ (reference sequence). The CDR3 length is 13 residues. Unsorted samples drew genomic DNA from tens of millions of PBMCs.

The specimen was PBMCs. The chain carries TRBV13 and TRBJ1-2; 8 nucleotides align to TRBD1. This clonotype originated in a woman aged 40 to 50 in good health. Some clones in this sample may be carry-over from other donors' samples. CDR3 in DNA: TGTGCCAGCAGGTCCTCACAGGGGGTTGGCTACACCTTC. It is translated as CASRSSQGVGYTF.